What follows are 26 T cell receptor beta chains derived from one specimen sequenced in a study of T-cell reconstitution after alpha-beta-depleted transplantation in children. The library targeted TCRbeta and was prepared with unique molecular identifiers. TCRdb fed the PCR reads into MiXCR, producing one record per CDR3 protein. This table holds approximately 240,000 distinct CDR3 sequences, roughly a tenth found once. The specimen was PBMCs, collected before TCRalphabeta/CD19-depleted stem cell transplant. These receptors were obtained from a child less than two years old with acute myeloid leukemia, due to receive a stem cell transplant.

The sample holds many counts of this clonotype. V and J are TRBV4-3 and TRBJ2-5, with TRBD2 identical over 10 bases. The V gene's germline CDR1 is LGHNA and CDR2 YSLEER. There are 17 residues in the CDR3. The trim removed 0 bases at V and 4 bases at J, leaving 8 bases unmatched. The CDR3 DNA follows: TGCGCCAGCAGCCAAGAAGATAGGACTAGCGGAAGAGAGACCCAGTACTTC. Its protein is CASSQEDRTSGRETQYF.

In this sample, this clonotype turned up many times. This sequence joins TRBV20-1 and TRBJ1-5; TRBD1 agrees at 10 bases. Germline V gene data show CDR1 as DFQATT and CDR2 as SNEGSKA (reference sequence). Unmatched junction bases numbered 3, after V lost 3 bases and J lost 4 bases. CDR3 length: 14 residues. CDR3 protein: CSASRTGGNQPQHF. DNA of the CDR3: TGCAGTGCTAGTAGGACAGGGGGGAATCAGCCCCAGCATTTT.

This clonotype was counted at least ten times. The CDR3 DNA is TGTGCCAGCAGCTTGGCTGGCAGCTGGAACACTGAAGCTTTCTTT. Its translation is CASSLAGSWNTEAFF. The chain has TRBV5-4 and TRBJ1-1; D is ambiguous. The CDR3 is 15 amino acids. V was clipped by 0 bases and J by 1 base, with 10 bases between them. CDR1 SGHNT and CDR2 YYREEE come from the germline V gene (reference sequence).

This clonotype was counted many times. The V call is TRBV19, the J call TRBJ1-4, with a possible D match to TRBD1 (5 bases). The CDR3 has 13 residues. Per germline, CDR1 LNHDA and CDR2 SQIVND (reference sequence). V lost 6 bases, J lost 2 bases, and 7 bases lay in between. CDR3 DNA: TGTGCCAGTAGGGGGCCGACTAATGAAAAACTGTTTTTT. Residues: CASRGPTNEKLFF.

This clonotype was observed at least ten times. This chain joins TRBV20-1 and TRBJ2-4, with 7 bases lining up with TRBD1. V lost 1 base to trimming and J lost 9 bases; unmatched junction nucleotides: 3. This CDR3 is built from 12 residues. CDR1 is DFQATT and CDR2 is SNEGSKA in the germline V gene (reference sequence). CDR3 loop: CSARGPGGIQYF. The CDR3 nucleotides are TGCAGTGCTAGAGGCCCAGGGGGCATTCAGTACTTC.

The sample holds many counts of this clonotype. This sequence joins TRBV5-1 and TRBJ2-7; 7 bases are a match to TRBD1. The CDR3 is made up of 13 amino acids. J lost 5 bases, V lost 4 bases, and 6 bases had no gene match. Germline V CDR1 and CDR2: SGHRS, YFSETQ. CDR3 in amino acids: CASSDQGGHEQYF. CDR3 bases: TGCGCCAGCAGCGATCAAGGGGGCCACGAGCAGTACTTC.

For this clonotype: A read error may explain this, as a much larger clone is one base away. The DNA of the CDR3 is TGTACCAGTGCCAGGGAGGAGCCCTACACAGATACGCAGTATTTT. Translation: CTSAREEPYTDTQYF. The V call is TRBV7-9, the J call TRBJ2-3; tentative D call: TRBD2 (6 bases). CDR1 SEHNR and CDR2 FQNEAQ come from the germline V gene (reference sequence). This CDR3 spans 15 amino acids.

This clonotype was counted at least ten times. This rearrangement joins TRBV7-2 to TRBJ2-3, with D perhaps matching TRBD1 or TRBD2 (5 bases each). The V gene lost 0 bases and the J gene lost 8 bases, with 18 bases spanning the gap. CDR1 and CDR2 from the germline V gene are SGHTA and FQGNSA. The CDR3 is made up of 16 amino acids. CDR3 DNA: TGTGCCAGCAGCTTAGCGCGCTTGGGGCCCAGCGGTACGCAGTATTTT. Residues: CASSLARLGPSGTQYF.

Notes on this clonotype: A much bigger clone sits one base away, suggesting this may be a read error. The chain carries TRBV20-1 and TRBJ2-3; 14 nucleotides line up with TRBD2. The CDR3 totals 17 residues. The germline V gene has CDR1 DFQATT and CDR2 SNEGSKA (reference sequence). The CDR3 sequence is CCARAGTSGSWEDTQYF. CDR3 DNA sequence: TGCTGTGCTAGAGCCGGGACTAGCGGGAGTTGGGAAGATACGCAGTATTTT.

This clonotype has just a few counts. V and J are TRBV7-9 and TRBJ1-1; 8 positions agree with TRBD1. Looked up from germline, CDR1 is SEHNR and CDR2 is FQNEAQ (reference sequence). V shed 8 bases, J shed 0 bases, and the junction held 11 bases outside the gene matches. The CDR3 extends over 16 amino acids. As DNA, the CDR3 is TGTGCCAGCTTATTGGGATCGACAGGGGTGAACACTGAAGCTTTCTTT. It encodes CASLLGSTGVNTEAFF.

Ten or more counts support this clonotype. This chain uses TRBV12-3 or TRBV12-4 with TRBJ2-4; TRBD2 agrees at 7 bases. This CDR3 spans 16 amino acids. The V gene end was trimmed by 3 bases and the J gene end by 1 base; junction bases not matched to a gene: 6. CDR3 protein: CASSFVLAAAKNIQYF. CDR3 DNA: TGTGCCAGCAGTTTTGTTCTAGCGGCTGCCAAAAACATTCAGTACTTC.

This clonotype has ten or more counts. The CDR3 coding sequence is TGCGCCAGCAGCCCGGCGGGACTAGCGGGCTCCGGGGAGCTGTTTTTT. Protein sequence: CASSPAGLAGSGELFF. The chain recombines TRBV5-1 with TRBJ2-2, with 12 nucleotides matching TRBD2. Germline assignment: CDR1 SGHRS and CDR2 YFSETQ. J lost 6 bases, V lost 4 bases, and 7 bases had no gene match. The CDR3 has 16 amino acids.

This clonotype was detected ten times or more. V and J are TRBV11-2 and TRBJ2-3; TRBD2 matches 10 bases. From germline, CDR1 is SGHAT and CDR2 FQNNGV. Trimming removed 5 bases from V and 5 bases from J; junction bases left unmatched: 25. This CDR3 contains 21 residues. As DNA, the CDR3 is TGTGCCAGCAGCCGAATGGAGGTATTTCGTCCTAGCGGGAGAGAGGGAGATACGCAGTATTTT. This sequence encodes CASSRMEVFRPSGREGDTQYF.

This clonotype occurred many times. This sequence joins TRBV6-5 and TRBJ1-2; D perhaps matches TRBD1 (5 bases). CDR1 is MNHEY, CDR2 SVGAGI, per germline. This CDR3 region has 15 residues. Trimming removed 0 bases from V and 4 bases from J, with 12 bases in between. In DNA, the CDR3 is TGTGCCAGCAGTTACTCCAAGACAGTTTTCTATGGCTACACCTTC. Translating it yields CASSYSKTVFYGYTF.

With respect to this clonotype: A much more abundant neighbour one base away suggests this may be a read error. The chain employs TRBV7-9 and TRBJ2-2; D remains unclear. This CDR3 is 15 amino acids long. Looked up from germline, CDR1 is SEHNR and CDR2 is FQNEAQ (reference sequence). The CDR3 coding sequence is TGTACCAGCAACCCCTGGAGACCTGGCACCGGGGAGCTGTTTTTT. Its translation: CTSNPWRPGTGELFF.

This clonotype has at least ten counts. The chain is built from TRBV5-1 and TRBJ2-1; 10 bases agree with TRBD1. J lost 8 bases, V lost 7 bases, and 3 bases had no gene match. This CDR3 contains 12 residues. The germline V gene encodes CDR1 SGHRS and CDR2 YFSETQ. The CDR3 coding sequence is TGCGCCAGCGGACAGGGGGGATATGAGCAGTTCTTC. This sequence encodes CASGQGGYEQFF.

A remark on this clonotype: A clone one base away is much larger, so this may be a read error. CDR3 bases: TGTCCCAGCAGTGAACGGGCACTCGCTGGCTACCCCTTC. It translates to CPSSERALAGYPF. V usage is TRBV6-1 and J usage is TRBJ1-2; D gene uncertain. In germline, CDR1 is MNHNS, CDR2 SASEGT. The CDR3 runs to 13 residues.

This clonotype was recorded many times. This rearrangement joins TRBV12-3 or TRBV12-4 to TRBJ1-6; D might be TRBD1 (5 bases). Trimming removed 6 bases at V and 10 bases at J, with 10 bases between. CDR3 length: 12 amino acids. CDR3 DNA: TGTGCCAGCAGCCGAGGGGTATCACCCCTCCACTTT. Its translation: CASSRGVSPLHF.

This clonotype was seen repeatedly, ten times or more. The rearrangement uses TRBV12-3 or TRBV12-4 and TRBJ2-7; TRBD2 matches at 9 bases. This CDR3 is built from 16 residues. The trim removed 5 bases at V and 0 bases at J, leaving 8 bases unmatched. For the CDR3, the DNA is TGTGCCAGCAGTGCTCCTGGAGCGGGGGGCTCCTACGAGCAGTACTTC. Protein: CASSAPGAGGSYEQYF.

This clonotype was counted many times. V usage is TRBV12-3 or TRBV12-4 and J usage is TRBJ2-3, with TRBD2 as a possible D gene (6 bases). V lost 2 bases, J lost 4 bases, and 7 bases lay in between. There are 13 residues in the CDR3. CDR3 region: CASSLSGPDTQYF. The CDR3 coding sequence is TGTGCCAGCAGTTTAAGCGGGCCAGATACGCAGTATTTT.

As concerns this clonotype: Given a much more abundant clone one base away, this may be a read error. J is TRBJ1-2 and V is TRBV12-3 or TRBV12-4; 8 nucleotides match TRBD1. This CDR3 region has 13 residues. The CDR3 DNA reads as TGTGCCAGCAGTTTAGCGCAGGGGGCTGGCTACCCCTTC. Its protein product is CASSLAQGAGYPF.

This clonotype was observed many times. Written as DNA, the CDR3 is TGCAGTGCTAAACTAGCGGGCACAGATACGCAGTATTTT. Protein: CSAKLAGTDTQYF. The genes are TRBV20-1 and TRBJ2-3, with 8 bases aligning to TRBD2. The CDR3 loop spans 13 amino acids. The V gene's germline CDR1 is DFQATT and CDR2 SNEGSKA (reference sequence). V lost 4 bases, J lost 1 base, and 1 base stayed unmatched.

Ten or more counts support this clonotype. The chain links TRBV20-1 to TRBJ1-1; perhaps TRBD1 as D (5 bases). V was cut by 3 bases and J by 0 bases, with 8 bases left in between. The CDR3 covers 13 residues. Germline V CDR1 and CDR2: DFQATT, SNEGSKA (reference sequence). The CDR3: CSARTDLNTEAFF. The CDR3 bases are TGCAGTGCTAGGACAGATTTGAACACTGAAGCTTTCTTT.

This CDR3 is CASSSPGTSGRSYEQYF. CDR3 coding DNA: TGTGCCAGCAGTTCCCCTGGGACTAGCGGGAGATCCTACGAGCAGTACTTC. This rearrangement joins TRBV27 to TRBJ2-7; TRBD2 matches 14 bases. V shed 4 bases, J shed 1 base, and the junction held 6 bases outside the gene matches. Germline V gene data show CDR1 as MNHEY and CDR2 as SMNVEV (reference sequence). This CDR3 region has 17 residues.

In this sample, this clonotype turned up many times. This chain links TRBV7-2 with TRBJ2-5, with no clear D. The V and J ends lost 2 bases and 5 bases respectively, with 9 bases between them. This CDR3 is built from 13 residues. The germline CDR1 and CDR2 sequences are SGHTA and FQGNSA. CDR3 in amino acids: CASSLFVGETQYF. CDR3 nucleotide sequence: TGTGCCAGCAGCTTATTCGTCGGGGAGACCCAGTACTTC.

The table lists this clonotype with many counts. The chain recombines TRBV7-8 with TRBJ2-7; no definite D call. Germline V gene data show CDR1 as SGHVS and CDR2 as FQNEAQ. CDR3 size: 12 residues. The germline V and J ends were trimmed by 5 bases and 1 base, with 6 bases remaining between them. The CDR3 DNA reads as TGTGCCAGCAGCCTTATGTCCTACGAGCAGTACTTC. Protein: CASSLMSYEQYF.